This T cell receptor beta chain was found in a study of CXCR3-negative and CXCR3-positive naive CD8 T cells. Study-wide context: Sequencing gave about 135 million TRB reads overall, about 1.5 +/- 0.3 million per library. Whole-study findings and limits: CXCR3-positive naive cells had more hydrophobic TRB CDR3s than CXCR3-negative naive cells.

A word on this clonotype: What it recognizes is unknown.

TRB cDNA was prepared as libraries by UMI-labeled 5' RACE. Reprocessing the 5' RACE reads, TCRdb reports a single entry for every CDR3 protein and omits DNA. The listing contains some 68,000 distinct CDR3 sequences. The CDR3 sequence is 13 residues long. Sequenced sample: naive CXCR3+ CD8+ T cells from blood. The sample's subset: CD45RO-CCR7+CD27+CD95- naive CD8+ T cells expressing CXCR3 (TNR3+). The source of this sequence is a human donor in good health. Some clones in this sample may be carry-over from other donors' samples. The chain is built from TRBV12-3 or TRBV12-4 and TRBJ2-7; TCRdb picks TRBD1, but there is no DNA to check that call. CDR3 sequence reads: CASSLTTGNEQYF.